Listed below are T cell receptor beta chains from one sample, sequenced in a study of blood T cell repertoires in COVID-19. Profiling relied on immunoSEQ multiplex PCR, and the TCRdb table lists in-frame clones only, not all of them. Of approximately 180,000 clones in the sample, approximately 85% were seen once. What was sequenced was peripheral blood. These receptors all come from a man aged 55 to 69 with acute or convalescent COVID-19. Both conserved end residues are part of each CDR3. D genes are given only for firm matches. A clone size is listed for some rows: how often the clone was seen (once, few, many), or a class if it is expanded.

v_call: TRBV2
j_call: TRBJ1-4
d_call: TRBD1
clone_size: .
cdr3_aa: CASRPGDSNEKLFF
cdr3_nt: TGTGCCAGCAGGCCGGGGGACAGTAATGAAAAACTGTTTTTT

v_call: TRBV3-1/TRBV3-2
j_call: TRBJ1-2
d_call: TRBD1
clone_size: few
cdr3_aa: CASSGRDRGVYGYTF
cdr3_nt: TGTGCCAGCAGCGGCCGGGACAGGGGGGTTTATGGCTACACCTTC

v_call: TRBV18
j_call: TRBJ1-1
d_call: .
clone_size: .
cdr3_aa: CASSRGQSMNTEAFF
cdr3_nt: TGTGCCAGCTCACGCGGACAGAGTATGAACACTGAAGCTTTCTTT

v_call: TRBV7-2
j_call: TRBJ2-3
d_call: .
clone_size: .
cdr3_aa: CASDLSGRLGDTQYF
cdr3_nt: TGTGCCAGCGACCTAAGTGGGAGGCTGGGAGATACGCAGTATTTT

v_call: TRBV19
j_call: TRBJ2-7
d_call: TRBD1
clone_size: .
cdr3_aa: CASSIGTGGLYEQYF
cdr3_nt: TGTGCCAGTAGTATTGGGACAGGGGGCCTCTACGAGCAGTACTTC

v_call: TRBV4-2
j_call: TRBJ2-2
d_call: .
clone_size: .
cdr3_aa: CASSQEGWGRSGELFF
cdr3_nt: TGTGCCAGCAGCCAAGAAGGATGGGGGCGGAGCGGGGAGCTGTTTTTT

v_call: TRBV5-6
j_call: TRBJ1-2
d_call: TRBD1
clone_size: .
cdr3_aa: CASSSGRDRGRLDYGYTF
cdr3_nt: TGTGCCAGCAGCTCGGGCAGGGACAGGGGGCGCTTGGACTATGGCTACACCTTC

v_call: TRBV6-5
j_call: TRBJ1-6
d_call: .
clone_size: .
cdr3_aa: CASHRDSQRSPLHF
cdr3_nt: TGTGCCAGTCACAGGGATTCTCAGCGGTCACCCCTCCACTTT

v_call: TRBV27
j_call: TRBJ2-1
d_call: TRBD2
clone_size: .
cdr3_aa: CASSTYIAGGADEQFF
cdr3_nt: TGTGCCAGCAGTACCTACATAGCGGGAGGGGCGGATGAGCAGTTCTTC

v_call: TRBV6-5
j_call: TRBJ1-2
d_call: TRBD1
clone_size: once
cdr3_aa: CASRNRGGYGYTF
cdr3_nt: TGTGCCAGCAGGAACAGGGGTGGCTATGGCTACACCTTC

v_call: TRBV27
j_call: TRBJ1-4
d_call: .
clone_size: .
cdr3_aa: CASSFDRLNEKLFF
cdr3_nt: TGTGCCAGCAGTTTTGACAGGCTTAATGAAAAACTGTTTTTT

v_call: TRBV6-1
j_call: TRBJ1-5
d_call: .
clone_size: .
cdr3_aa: CASSEARGGNQPQHF
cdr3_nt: TGTGCCAGCAGTGAAGCTCGGGGGGGCAATCAGCCCCAGCATTTT

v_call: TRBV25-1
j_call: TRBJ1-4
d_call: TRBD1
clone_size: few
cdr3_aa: CASSDPGTGATNEKLFF
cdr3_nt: TGTGCCAGCAGCGACCCGGGGACAGGCGCAACTAATGAAAAACTGTTTTTT

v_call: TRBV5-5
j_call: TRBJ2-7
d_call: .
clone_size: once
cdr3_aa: CASSFGRVNNEQYF
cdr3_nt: TGTGCCAGCAGTTTCGGGCGGGTAAACAACGAGCAGTACTTC

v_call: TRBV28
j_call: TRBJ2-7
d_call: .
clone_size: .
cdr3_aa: CASSGRGQGGSYEQYF
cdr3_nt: TGTGCCAGCAGTGGCCGAGGGCAGGGGGGCTCCTACGAGCAGTACTTC

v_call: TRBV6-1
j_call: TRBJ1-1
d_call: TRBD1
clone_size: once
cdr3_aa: CASSEGDRTNTEAFF
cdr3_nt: TGTGCCAGCAGTGAGGGGGACAGAACAAACACTGAAGCTTTCTTT